The 19 T cell receptor beta chains below were found in one sample sequenced in a study of neurological immune-mediated disorders. Via MiXCR, TCRdb re-called the 5' RACE reads, giving one row per CDR3 protein. The sample carries just over 95,000 distinct CDR3 sequences, around 3.4% recorded once. The sample was PBMCs. These TCRs come from a woman in her late teens or twenties with multiple sclerosis.

This clonotype was seen many times. The V gene is TRBV7-2, the J gene TRBJ2-1, with D possibly being TRBD2 (6 bases). In germline, CDR1 is SGHTA, CDR2 FQGNSA. The CDR3 loop spans 15 amino acids. Deletions cut 6 bases from V and 0 bases from J, with 12 bases between. In nucleotides, the CDR3 is TGTGCCAGCAGGCCGGGACTCGTCTCCTACAATGAGCAGTTCTTC. Its translation is CASRPGLVSYNEQFF.

This clonotype was observed at least ten times. The rearrangement joins TRBV20-1 to TRBJ2-3; possibly TRBD2 for D (6 bases). The germline gives CDR1 DFQATT, CDR2 SNEGSKA (reference sequence). The CDR3 has 14 residues. Trimming took off 6 bases at V and 3 bases at J, with 16 bases between the two ends. The CDR3 DNA reads as TGCAGTGCACCACCCCGGCTAGCGACAGATACGCAGTATTTT. This encodes CSAPPRLATDTQYF.

This clonotype was observed at least ten times. This sequence joins TRBV7-2 and TRBJ1-1, with 9 bases aligning to TRBD1. The CDR3 runs 16 residues. Germline V gene data show CDR1 as SGHTA and CDR2 as FQGNSA. The V segment lost 2 bases and the J segment 7 bases; nucleotides outside the gene matches: 11. Here the CDR3 reads CASSLRAGQGANEAFF. The CDR3 nucleotides are TGTGCCAGCAGCTTAAGGGCGGGACAGGGTGCAAATGAAGCTTTCTTT.

The table lists this clonotype with a few counts. The chain carries TRBV20-1 and TRBJ2-3; D remains ambiguous. CDR1 is DFQATT and CDR2 is SNEGSKA in the germline V gene (reference sequence). V dropped 8 bases and J dropped 7 bases, with 25 bases sitting between them. This CDR3 is 15 amino acids long. The CDR3 nucleotides are TGCAGTCCTCCAGACCGCCAGGTGGGATACTATACGCAGTATTTT. This gives the protein CSPPDRQVGYYTQYF.

This clonotype showed up many times. The gene calls are TRBV12-3 or TRBV12-4 and TRBJ2-2, with 7 bases fitting TRBD1. The CDR3 runs 14 residues. Trimming cost V 5 bases and J 6 bases; bases outside gene matches: 6. CDR3 bases: TGTGCCAGCAGTCTTAGACAGGGCCCCGGGGAGCTGTTTTTT. It codes for CASSLRQGPGELFF.

This chain uses TRBV5-1 with TRBJ2-3; D might be TRBD2 (7 bases). V was clipped by 4 bases and J by 5 bases, with 17 bases between them. Per germline, CDR1 SGHRS and CDR2 YFSETQ. The CDR3 consists of 15 residues. The DNA of the CDR3 is TGCGCCAGCAGCGCTGGGGGGGGCATCGGAGATACGCAGTATTTT. Translation: CASSAGGGIGDTQYF.

This clonotype has ten or more counts. DNA of the CDR3: TGCAGTGCACGGACAGGGTCCCTCGAAGCCCAGCATTTT. This gives the protein CSARTGSLEAQHF. The chain recombines TRBV20-1 with TRBJ1-5; 8 bases align to TRBD1. The CDR3 spans 13 residues. V lost 6 bases to trimming and J lost 11 bases; unmatched junction nucleotides: 12. Germline CDR1 and CDR2: DFQATT and SNEGSKA (reference sequence).

This chain joins TRBV10-3 and TRBJ2-7; unclear D gene. V was trimmed by 0 bases and J by 5 bases, leaving 14 bases between them. The CDR3 has 15 amino acids. The V gene's germline CDR1 is ENHRY and CDR2 SYGVKD. Here the CDR3 DNA reads TGTGCCATCAGTGAGTCTGAACTTAAGAGCCACGAGCAGTACTTC. It translates to CAISESELKSHEQYF.

Comments on this clonotype: Being one base from a much bigger clone, this may be a read error. The chain couples TRBV12-3 or TRBV12-4 to TRBJ1-1; D possibly corresponds to TRBD1 (5 bases). V was shortened by 7 bases and J by 1 base, with 10 bases between the two germline ends. This CDR3 has 13 amino acids. The CDR3 DNA sequence: TGTGCCAGCAACTTGGGGGAGAACACTGAAGCTTTCTTT. As protein: CASNLGENTEAFF.

This clonotype was observed at least ten times. The rearrangement uses TRBV5-1 and TRBJ1-2, with a tentative D call TRBD1 (5 bases). Germline V gives CDR1 SGHRS, CDR2 YFSETQ. The germline V and J ends were trimmed by 6 bases and 4 bases, with 13 bases remaining between them. The length of the CDR3 is 13 residues. The CDR3 sequence is CASKIGDLYGYTF. CDR3 bases: TGCGCCAGCAAGATAGGGGACCTCTATGGCTACACCTTC.

In its sample, this clonotype was seen many times. V and J are TRBV6-6 and TRBJ2-3, with 9 bases that match TRBD1. This CDR3 region has 17 residues. V gave up 2 bases and J gave up 0 bases; unmatched junction bases: 6. Germline-derived CDR1 and CDR2 are MNHNY and SVGAGI (reference sequence). The CDR3: CASSYDGQGTSTDTQYF. CDR3 coding DNA: TGTGCCAGCAGTTACGATGGACAGGGGACTAGCACAGATACGCAGTATTTT.

The chain combines TRBV5-1 with TRBJ1-2; 9 nucleotides line up with TRBD1. The trim removed 4 bases at V and 3 bases at J, leaving 7 bases unmatched. Germline V gene data show CDR1 as SGHRS and CDR2 as YFSETQ. CDR3 length equals 15 residues. CDR3 protein: CASSDGQGPHYGYTF. The CDR3 nucleotides are TGCGCCAGCAGCGATGGACAGGGGCCTCACTATGGCTACACCTTC.

The chain recombines TRBV20-1 with TRBJ1-1; D may be TRBD1 (6 bases). CDR1 and CDR2 (germline): DFQATT, SNEGSKA (reference sequence). Trimming removed 3 bases from V and 5 bases from J, with 16 bases in between. The CDR3 runs to 14 residues. The CDR3: CSARGDIPGTEAFF. CDR3 in DNA: TGCAGTGCTAGGGGGGACATTCCAGGGACTGAAGCTTTCTTT.

This clonotype was counted ten times or more. The chain employs TRBV9 and TRBJ2-7, with 11 bases matching TRBD2. This CDR3 comprises 15 residues. J lost 3 bases, V lost 0 bases, and 2 bases had no gene match. Germline V gives CDR1 SGDLS, CDR2 YYNGEE. The CDR3 DNA sequence: TGTGCCAGCAGCGTAGCGACTAGCGGGAACTACGAGCAGTACTTC. This sequence encodes CASSVATSGNYEQYF.

This clonotype was seen at least ten times. The chain couples TRBV20-1 to TRBJ2-1; D not resolved. This CDR3 comprises 13 residues. Germline CDR1 reads DFQATT; CDR2 reads SNEGSKA (reference sequence). Trimming took 5 bases from V and 6 from J, leaving 14 bases between them. DNA for the CDR3: TGCAGTGCTGCCCGTCCATCGCGCAATGAGCAGTTCTTC. Translating gives CSAARPSRNEQFF.

Only a few counts were recorded for this clonotype. The J gene is TRBJ2-7, the V gene TRBV5-5; possible D gene TRBD2, 5 bases. Germline CDR1 reads SGHKS; CDR2 reads YYEKEE (reference sequence). Trimming removed 3 bases at V and 3 bases at J, with 7 bases between. The CDR3 is 12 amino acids. The CDR3 protein is CASSSSGYEQYF. The CDR3 bases are TGTGCCAGCAGCTCCAGCGGCTACGAGCAGTACTTC.

This clonotype was seen ten or more times. CDR3 bases: TGTGCCAGCAGCGCGGACAGTGAAAAACTGTTTTTT. Translating gives CASSADSEKLFF. This chain uses TRBV7-2 with TRBJ1-4; tentative D call: TRBD1 (6 bases). The length of the CDR3 is 12 residues. Germline V gives CDR1 SGHTA, CDR2 FQGNSA. Trimming left V 5 bases short and J 7 bases short, with 8 bases between. Together with reference TRBV7-2 and TRBJ1-4, the CDR3 gives the full variable domain: GAGVSQSPSNKVTEKGKDVELRCDPISGHTALYWYRQSLGQGLEFLIYFQGNSAPDKSGLPSDRFSAERTGGSVSTLTIQRTQQEDSAVYLCASSADSEKLFFGSGTQLSVL.

A word on this clonotype: One base away lies a much larger clone, so this may be a sequencing read error. The chain combines TRBV12-3 or TRBV12-4 with TRBJ1-5; the match to TRBD1 covers 7 bases. This CDR3 is 14 amino acids long. CDR3 DNA: TGTGTCAGCAGCCAGGGACAGCGCAATCAGCCCCAGCATTTT. Translating gives CVSSQGQRNQPQHF.

Ten or more counts support this clonotype. V is TRBV7-3 and J is TRBJ2-7; 9 bases line up with TRBD1. The CDR3 consists of 14 residues. V lost 3 bases, J lost 3 bases, and 3 bases stayed unmatched. Germline V gene sequence: CDR1 SGHTA, CDR2 FQGTGA. The CDR3 spells CASSFRDRVYEQYF. Here the CDR3 DNA reads TGTGCCAGCAGCTTCCGGGACAGGGTCTACGAGCAGTACTTC.